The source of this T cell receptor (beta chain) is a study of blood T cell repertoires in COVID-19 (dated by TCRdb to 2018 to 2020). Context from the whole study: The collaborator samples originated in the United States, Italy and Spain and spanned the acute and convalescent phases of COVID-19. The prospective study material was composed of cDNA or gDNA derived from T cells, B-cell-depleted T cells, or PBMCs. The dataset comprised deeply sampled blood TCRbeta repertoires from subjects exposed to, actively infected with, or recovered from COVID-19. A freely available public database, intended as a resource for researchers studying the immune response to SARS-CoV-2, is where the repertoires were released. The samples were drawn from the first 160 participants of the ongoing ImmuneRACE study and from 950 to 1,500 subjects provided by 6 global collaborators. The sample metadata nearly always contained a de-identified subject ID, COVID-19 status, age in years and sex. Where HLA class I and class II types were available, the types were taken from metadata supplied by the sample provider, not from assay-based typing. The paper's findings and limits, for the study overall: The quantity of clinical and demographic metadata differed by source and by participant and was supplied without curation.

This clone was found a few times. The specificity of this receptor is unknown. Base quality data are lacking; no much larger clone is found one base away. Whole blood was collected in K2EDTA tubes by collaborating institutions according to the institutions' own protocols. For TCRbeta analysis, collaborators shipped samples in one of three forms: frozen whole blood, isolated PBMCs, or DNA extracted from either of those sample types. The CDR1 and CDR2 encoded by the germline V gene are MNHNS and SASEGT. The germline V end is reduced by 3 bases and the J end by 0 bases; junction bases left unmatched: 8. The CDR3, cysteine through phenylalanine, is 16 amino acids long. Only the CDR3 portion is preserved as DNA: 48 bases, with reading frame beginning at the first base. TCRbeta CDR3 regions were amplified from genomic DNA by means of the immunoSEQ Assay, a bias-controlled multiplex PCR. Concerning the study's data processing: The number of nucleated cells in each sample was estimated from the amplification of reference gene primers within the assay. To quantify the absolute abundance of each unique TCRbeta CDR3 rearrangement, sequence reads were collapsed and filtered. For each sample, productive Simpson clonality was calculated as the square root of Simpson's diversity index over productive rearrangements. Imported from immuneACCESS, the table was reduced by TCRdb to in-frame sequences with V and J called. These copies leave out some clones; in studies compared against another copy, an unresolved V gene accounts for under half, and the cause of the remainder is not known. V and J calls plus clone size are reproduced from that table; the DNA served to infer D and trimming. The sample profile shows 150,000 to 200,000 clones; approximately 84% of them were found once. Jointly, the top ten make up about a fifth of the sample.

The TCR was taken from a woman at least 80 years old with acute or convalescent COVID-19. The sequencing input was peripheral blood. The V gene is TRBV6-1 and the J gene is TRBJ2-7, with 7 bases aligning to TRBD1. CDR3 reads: CASSDPPGQTSYEQYF. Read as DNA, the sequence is TGTGCCAGCAGTGACCCCCCGGGACAGACCTCCTACGAGCAGTACTTC.